This TCR beta chain was recovered during a study of cytomegalovirus exposure and HLA in healthy donors. The study ran its PCR with 60 Vbeta and 13 Jbeta primers. The assay was immunoSEQ multiplex PCR, and TCRdb's table has in-frame clones only and misses some. The table shows over 150,000 clones, with about 77% occurring only once. Looked up from germline, CDR1 is MDHEN and CDR2 is SYDVKM. This CDR3 region has 16 residues. The V segment lost 7 bases and the J segment 7 bases; nucleotides outside the gene matches: 11. The chain links TRBV28 to TRBJ2-1, with 12 bases that match TRBD1. Sequenced: PBMCs. The receptor was isolated from a woman between 40 and 55 years old in good health and CMV-seropositive. CDR3 protein: CASTPPGQGAVNEQFF. The CDR3, as DNA: TGTGCCAGCACTCCCCCGGGACAGGGGGCTGTAAATGAGCAGTTCTTC. Full variable domain (outside the CDR3, taken from reference TRBV28 and TRBJ2-1): DVKVTQSSRYLVKRTGEKVFLECVQDMDHENMFWYRQDPGLGLRLIYFSYDVKMKEKGDIPEGYSVSREKKERFSLILESASTNQTSMYLCASTPPGQGAVNEQFFGPGTRLTVL.